The sequence of this TCR beta chain was determined in a study of OX40 agonist ivuxolimab in advanced cancers. As for the study in general: Patients were dosed intravenously with ivuxolimab at 0.01 to 10 mg/kg every 2 weeks. Subjects had a mean age of about 57 years, with a range of about 23 to 79; less than 90% were male. Previous treatment with anti-PD-1, anti-PD-L1 or anti-CTLA-4 therapy was allowed; about 44% had received some.

Blood was sampled at baseline, cycle 4 day 1, and cycle 7 day 1. Sequencing used immunoSEQ multiplex PCR; TCRdb keeps in-frame clones, though not all of them. The table includes tens of thousands of clones, roughly 80% detected once. Germline V gives CDR1 SGHRS, CDR2 YFSETQ. V lost 2 bases, J lost 0 bases, and 6 bases lay in between. CDR3 size: 14 residues. This receptor was obtained from an adult with an advanced solid tumor such as melanoma, head and neck, liver or kidney cancer. The genes are TRBV5-1 and TRBJ1-3; D is undetermined. This specimen was CD4+ or CD8+ T cells sorted from blood, taken in a trial of the OX40 agonist ivuxolimab. The CDR3 sequence: CASSLADSGNTIYF. CDR3 DNA: TGCGCCAGCAGCTTAGCCGACTCTGGAAACACCATATATTTT.